This is a list of T cell receptor beta chains from one sample in a study of blood T cell repertoires in COVID-19. The method was immunoSEQ multiplex PCR; TCRdb's version includes in-frame clones alone and lacks a portion of them. Of roughly 200,000 clones detected, roughly 76% appear once; the ten largest clones hold roughly 9.6%. Sequencing was carried out using peripheral blood. The receptor source for this set is a middle-aged woman with COVID-19, enrolled during active disease. The CDR3 runs from the conserved cysteine through the conserved F or W. The order of the fields is V gene, D gene, J gene, clone size, CDR3 DNA, CDR3 protein. A D gene is named only where the DNA matches it firmly. Expanded clones get a size class; other rows say once, few or many, or leave the size out.

v_call: TRBV7-8; d_call: NA; j_call: TRBJ1-1; clone_size: NA; cdr3_nt: TGTGCCAGCAGCACCGGGGGGAACACTGAAGCTTTCTTT; cdr3_aa: CASSTGGNTEAFF
v_call: TRBV27; d_call: NA; j_call: TRBJ1-2; clone_size: NA; cdr3_nt: TGTGCCAGCAGTTCGGGGAATAACTATGGCTACACCTTC; cdr3_aa: CASSSGNNYGYTF
v_call: TRBV12-3/TRBV12-4; d_call: NA; j_call: TRBJ1-2; clone_size: NA; cdr3_nt: TGTGCCAGCAGTCTTCCCTCCGGGGGCTACACCTTC; cdr3_aa: CASSLPSGGYTF
v_call: TRBV14; d_call: NA; j_call: TRBJ1-2; clone_size: NA; cdr3_nt: TGTGCCAGCAGCCAAGATGTTGGGGGCGGCTACACCTTC; cdr3_aa: CASSQDVGGGYTF
v_call: TRBV10-3; d_call: NA; j_call: TRBJ1-5; clone_size: once; cdr3_nt: TGTGCCATCAGTGAGGGGCTCGGTCAGCCCCAGCATTTT; cdr3_aa: CAISEGLGQPQHF
v_call: TRBV19; d_call: TRBD1; j_call: TRBJ1-1; clone_size: NA; cdr3_nt: TGTGCCAGTAGCACGGGACAGGGGATGAACACTGAAGCTTTCTTT; cdr3_aa: CASSTGQGMNTEAFF
v_call: TRBV3-1/TRBV3-2; d_call: TRBD1; j_call: TRBJ1-2; clone_size: NA; cdr3_nt: TGTGCCAGCAGCCAACTTTCAGGGGGCACGGGCGGCTACACCTTC; cdr3_aa: CASSQLSGGTGGYTF
v_call: TRBV2; d_call: NA; j_call: TRBJ1-5; clone_size: NA; cdr3_nt: TGTGCCAGCAGTACCGGGGGAGGCGGTCAGCCCCAGCATTTT; cdr3_aa: CASSTGGGGQPQHF
v_call: TRBV5-4; d_call: NA; j_call: TRBJ2-2; clone_size: NA; cdr3_nt: TGTGCCGGCCGGGACTTAAACACCGGGGAGCTGTTTTTT; cdr3_aa: CAGRDLNTGELFF
v_call: TRBV11-2; d_call: NA; j_call: TRBJ2-7; clone_size: NA; cdr3_nt: TGTGCCAGCAGCTTTGGGACAACTGCCACCGAGCAGTACTTC; cdr3_aa: CASSFGTTATEQYF
v_call: TRBV6-5; d_call: TRBD1; j_call: TRBJ1-1; clone_size: NA; cdr3_nt: TGTGCCAGCAGGACAGGGACAAACACTGAAGCTTTCTTT; cdr3_aa: CASRTGTNTEAFF
v_call: TRBV4-1; d_call: TRBD1; j_call: TRBJ2-2; clone_size: NA; cdr3_nt: TGCGCCAGTGCCGGGACAGGGCGCATCGGGGAGCTGTTTTTT; cdr3_aa: CASAGTGRIGELFF
v_call: TRBV28; d_call: NA; j_call: TRBJ1-5; clone_size: NA; cdr3_nt: TGTGCCAGCAGTTCCCAGCAGCCCCAGCATTTT; cdr3_aa: CASSSQQPQHF
v_call: TRBV7-9; d_call: NA; j_call: TRBJ2-1; clone_size: once; cdr3_nt: TGTGCCAGCAGCTTAGGTGGACAGTACAATGAGCAGTTCTTC; cdr3_aa: CASSLGGQYNEQFF
v_call: TRBV5-1; d_call: NA; j_call: TRBJ2-1; clone_size: NA; cdr3_nt: TGCGCCAGCAGCTTAGGCAATAACAGGGTAGCCTACAATGAGCAGTTCTTC; cdr3_aa: CASSLGNNRVAYNEQFF
v_call: TRBV7-2; d_call: NA; j_call: TRBJ2-1; clone_size: once; cdr3_nt: TGTGCCAGCAGCTTAGCTGGGGGCGCGGACGACCAGTTCTTC; cdr3_aa: CASSLAGGADDQFF
v_call: TRBV5-4; d_call: TRBD2; j_call: TRBJ2-1; clone_size: NA; cdr3_nt: TGTGCCAGCAGCTTGGAACTAGCGATTTACAATGAGCAGTTCTTC; cdr3_aa: CASSLELAIYNEQFF
v_call: TRBV11-2; d_call: NA; j_call: TRBJ2-2; clone_size: NA; cdr3_nt: TGTGCCAGCAGCTCAGGAATCTTCACCGGGGAGCTGTTTTTT; cdr3_aa: CASSSGIFTGELFF
v_call: TRBV15; d_call: NA; j_call: TRBJ2-1; clone_size: NA; cdr3_nt: TGTGCCACCAGCATTATGGGAGGAACTTTCAATGAGCAGTTCTTC; cdr3_aa: CATSIMGGTFNEQFF
v_call: TRBV7-3; d_call: NA; j_call: TRBJ2-2; clone_size: NA; cdr3_nt: TGTGCCAGCAGCCACGGGGGTTATAACACCGGGGAGCTGTTTTTT; cdr3_aa: CASSHGGYNTGELFF
v_call: TRBV5-5; d_call: TRBD1; j_call: TRBJ2-7; clone_size: NA; cdr3_nt: TGTGCCAGCAGCACAGGGGCGGGCTACGAGCAGTACTTC; cdr3_aa: CASSTGAGYEQYF
v_call: TRBV10-3; d_call: NA; j_call: TRBJ2-3; clone_size: NA; cdr3_nt: TGTGCCATCAGTGACCCCCAGTATAACACAATATCCCCTAGCGTCCCAGATACGCAGTATTTT; cdr3_aa: CAISDPQYNTISPSVPDTQYF
v_call: TRBV30; d_call: NA; j_call: TRBJ2-2; clone_size: NA; cdr3_nt: TGTGCCTGGAGTGGAGGACTACGGAACGGGGAGCTGTTTTTT; cdr3_aa: CAWSGGLRNGELFF